A selection of T cell receptor beta chains follows, all from one sample in a study of shared clonotypes between healthy human individuals. Clones were read by immunoSEQ multiplex PCR, and TCRdb kept only the in-frame ones, dropping some. The data show roughly 1,800,000 clones, with about 95% seen just once and 1.2% held by the top ten. Sequencing used naive CD8+ T cells sorted from blood. These TCRs come from a man younger than 35 in good health. Both conserved end residues are part of each CDR3. A D gene is named only where the DNA matches it firmly. Clone size appears in some rows only: once, few, many, or a class for an expanded clone.

d_call j_call v_call cdr3_length clone_size cdr3_nt cdr3_aa
TRBD1 TRBJ1-2 TRBV27 14 - TGTGCCAGCAGTACCGGGACAGGGGGCTATGGCTACACCTTC CASSTGTGGYGYTF
TRBD1 TRBJ1-4 TRBV11-2 11 - TGTGCCAGCACTCAGGGGGAGAAACTGTTTTTT CASTQGEKLFF
TRBD2 TRBJ2-3 TRBV2 17 - TGTGCCAGCAGTGAGTCAGCTAGCGGAGCTAGCACAGATACGCAGTATTTT CASSESASGASTDTQYF
TRBD2 TRBJ2-1 TRBV10-3 18 - TGTGCCATCAGTGCTTCCGGGACTAGCGGGACCCTCTACAATGAGCAGTTCTTC CAISASGTSGTLYNEQFF
- TRBJ2-3 TRBV19 15 - TGTGCCAGTAGTACAGCGGGACAAGACACAGATACGCAGTATTTT CASSTAGQDTDTQYF
TRBD1 TRBJ2-7 TRBV2 13 - TGTGCCAGCATTCACGGACAGGGCAACGAGCAGTACTTC CASIHGQGNEQYF
- TRBJ1-3 TRBV4-3 14 - TGCGCCAGCAGCCTGACAGATACTGGAAACACCATATATTTT CASSLTDTGNTIYF
- TRBJ2-7 TRBV13 16 - TGTGCCAGCAGCTGGCCGGCGGCCTCAGGAGACTACGAGCAGTACTTC CASSWPAASGDYEQYF
- TRBJ2-7 TRBV7-9 15 - TGTGCCAGCAGCCTCGGCCAGGAGGCGGCCTACGAGCAGTACTTC CASSLGQEAAYEQYF
- TRBJ2-5 TRBV14 16 - TGTGCCAGCAGCCAATTCCCCCAAAGAGGCCAAGAGACCCAGTACTTC CASSQFPQRGQETQYF
TRBD2 TRBJ2-1 TRBV6-6 12 few TGTGCCAGCAGTTTCCAGCCGGGACTAGAGTTCTTC CASSFQPGLEFF
TRBD1 TRBJ2-7 TRBV5-5 12 - TGTGCCAGCAGCTTCGGACAGGGAGGAGTGTACTTC CASSFGQGGVYF
TRBD2 TRBJ2-1 TRBV29-1 14 - TGCAGCGGAGATGGGACTAGCGGTTACAATGAGCAGTTCTTC CSGDGTSGYNEQFF
- TRBJ2-4 TRBV28 15 - TGTGCCAGCAGTTTCAGGGGGGTAGCCAAAAACATTCAGTACTTC CASSFRGVAKNIQYF
TRBD2 TRBJ2-1 TRBV30 15 - TGTGCCTGGACTAATAGCGGGAGGTCCTACAATGAGCAGTTCTTC CAWTNSGRSYNEQFF
- TRBJ2-7 TRBV6-5 15 - TGTGCCAGCAGTTACGGGTTAGACACTTCCTACGAGCAGTACTTC CASSYGLDTSYEQYF
- TRBJ2-7 TRBV2 13 - TGTGCCAGCAGTGGCAGGGGACGGAACGAGCAGTACTTC CASSGRGRNEQYF
- TRBJ2-2 TRBV27 14 few TGTGCCAGCAGTTTAATTGGGAACACCGGGGAGCTGTTTTTT CASSLIGNTGELFF
- TRBJ1-2 TRBV28 13 - TGTGCCAGCAGTTTTGGGGAGGACTATGGCTACACCTTC CASSFGEDYGYTF
- TRBJ1-2 TRBV2 15 - TGTGCCAGCATACCTGGACAAGCTAAGAACTATGGCTACACCTTC CASIPGQAKNYGYTF
- TRBJ2-7 TRBV10-3 15 - TGTGCCATCAGTACCTTAGCGACGAGCTCCTACGAGCAGTACTTC CAISTLATSSYEQYF
- TRBJ1-6 TRBV5-1 14 - TGCGCCAGCAGTGAGGGGGTGAATAATTCACCCCTCCACTTT CASSEGVNNSPLHF
- TRBJ1-5 TRBV4-2 16 - TGTGCCAGCAGCCAAGAGGGAGGAGACCGCAATCAGCCCCAGCATTTT CASSQEGGDRNQPQHF
- TRBJ2-7 TRBV13 16 - TGTGCCAGCAGCTTAAGGGGTGGCGCAATCACCTACGAGCAGTACTTC CASSLRGGAITYEQYF
TRBD2 TRBJ2-7 TRBV9 19 once TGTGCCAGCAGCGTATCCACCAAGGCTAGCGGGGCCTACCCCTACGAGCAGTACTTC CASSVSTKASGAYPYEQYF
TRBD1 TRBJ2-1 TRBV29-1 13 - TGCAGCGTGGGACAGGGTTGGGTGGATGAGCAGTTCTTC CSVGQGWVDEQFF